Listed below are T cell receptor beta chains from one sample, sequenced in a study of circulating and synovial CD4+ cells in juvenile arthritis. Sequencing was performed with immunoSEQ multiplex PCR; in TCRdb, only in-frame clones are kept and a portion is missing. The profile shows 30,000 to 40,000 clones, about 95% of them singletons. Sequencing was done on a sample of CD4+ T cells from blood. All receptors come from a human donor with juvenile idiopathic arthritis. The CDR3 runs from the conserved cysteine through the conserved F or W. The order of the fields is clone size, J gene, D gene, V gene, CDR3 protein, CDR3 DNA. The D gene is left open where the match is weak. Rows may omit the clone size; those that give it use once, few, many or a size class.

size: NA
J: TRBJ1-5
D: TRBD1
V: TRBV6-1
CDR3: CASSAGTGNGKGQPQHF
DNA: TGTGCCAGCAGTGCCGGGACAGGAAATGGAAAGGGTCAGCCCCAGCATTTT

size: NA
J: TRBJ1-6
D: NA
V: TRBV27
CDR3: CASSWRRANSPLHF
DNA: TGTGCCAGCAGTTGGAGGAGGGCAAACTCACCCCTCCACTTT

size: NA
J: TRBJ2-7
D: NA
V: TRBV28
CDR3: CASSRAGDNSYEQYF
DNA: TGTGCCAGCAGTCGGGCAGGGGACAACTCCTACGAGCAGTACTTC

size: NA
J: TRBJ2-1
D: TRBD2
V: TRBV6-5
CDR3: CASSYSGLAGNEQFF
DNA: TGTGCCAGCAGTTACTCGGGGCTAGCGGGAAATGAGCAGTTCTTC

size: NA
J: TRBJ2-6
D: NA
V: TRBV27
CDR3: CASSPLRGFGANVLTF
DNA: TGTGCCAGCAGTCCACTTAGGGGTTTCGGGGCCAACGTCCTGACTTTC

size: NA
J: TRBJ2-4
D: NA
V: TRBV6-1
CDR3: CATTGWDKNIQYF
DNA: TGTGCCACCACAGGGTGGGACAAAAACATTCAGTACTTC

size: NA
J: TRBJ1-5
D: NA
V: TRBV10-3
CDR3: CAISEDGWEQPQHF
DNA: TGTGCCATCAGTGAGGATGGATGGGAGCAGCCCCAGCATTTT

size: NA
J: TRBJ1-1
D: TRBD1
V: TRBV19
CDR3: CASSSYRTGSNTEAFF
DNA: TGTGCCAGTAGTTCTTACCGGACAGGATCGAACACTGAAGCTTTCTTT

size: NA
J: TRBJ2-3
D: NA
V: TRBV7-8
CDR3: CASSLVRGADTQYF
DNA: TGTGCCAGCAGCTTAGTCCGCGGCGCAGATACGCAGTATTTT

size: NA
J: TRBJ2-7
D: TRBD2
V: TRBV5-6
CDR3: CASSWLLAGPYEQYF
DNA: TGTGCCAGCAGCTGGTTACTAGCGGGGCCCTACGAGCAGTACTTC

size: once
J: TRBJ1-1
D: NA
V: TRBV6-1
CDR3: CASTQENTAEAFF
DNA: TGTGCCAGCACTCAAGAGAATACAGCCGAAGCTTTCTTT

size: once
J: TRBJ1-2
D: NA
V: TRBV18
CDR3: CASSPEGVPGGYTF
DNA: TGTGCCAGCTCACCAGAGGGGGTTCCGGGGGGCTACACCTTC

size: NA
J: TRBJ1-4
D: TRBD1
V: TRBV5-1
CDR3: CASSLPGTGSEKLFF
DNA: TGCGCCAGCAGCCTGCCCGGGACAGGGAGTGAAAAACTGTTTTTT

size: NA
J: TRBJ2-7
D: TRBD2
V: TRBV10-2
CDR3: CASSEKRGAPLEQYF
DNA: TGCGCCAGCAGTGAAAAGCGGGGAGCCCCCCTCGAGCAGTACTTC

size: NA
J: TRBJ2-1
D: NA
V: TRBV2
CDR3: CASSEAQGQFF
DNA: TGTGCCAGCAGTGAAGCGCAGGGGCAGTTCTTC

size: NA
J: TRBJ2-2
D: TRBD2
V: TRBV5-1
CDR3: CASSLVSAGVGTGELFF
DNA: TGCGCCAGCAGCTTGGTGTCCGCGGGAGTTGGTACCGGGGAGCTGTTTTTT

size: once
J: TRBJ2-1
D: NA
V: TRBV19
CDR3: CASSTPDRPNEQFF
DNA: TGTGCCAGTAGTACACCGGACAGACCCAATGAGCAGTTCTTC

size: NA
J: TRBJ1-5
D: TRBD1
V: TRBV30
CDR3: CAWSQDRVNQPQHF
DNA: TGTGCCTGGAGCCAAGACAGGGTCAATCAGCCCCAGCATTTT

size: NA
J: TRBJ2-5
D: NA
V: TRBV6-5
CDR3: CASSYGRGGEETQYF
DNA: TGTGCCAGCAGTTACGGCAGGGGTGGCGAAGAGACCCAGTACTTC

size: NA
J: TRBJ2-1
D: NA
V: TRBV5-1
CDR3: CASSPDTSSYNEQFF
DNA: TGCGCCAGCAGCCCCGACACGAGCTCCTACAATGAGCAGTTCTTC

size: once
J: TRBJ1-4
D: NA
V: TRBV5-1
CDR3: CASRTGPSREKLFF
DNA: TGCGCCAGCAGAACTGGGCCATCCCGGGAAAAACTGTTTTTT

size: once
J: TRBJ2-2
D: TRBD2
V: TRBV19
CDR3: CASSIPTSGYTGELFF
DNA: TGTGCCAGTAGTATCCCGACTAGCGGTTACACCGGGGAGCTGTTTTTT

size: NA
J: TRBJ1-3
D: NA
V: TRBV4-3
CDR3: CASSQASGRRGNTIYF
DNA: TGCGCCAGCAGCCAAGCCTCCGGCCGCAGGGGAAACACCATATATTTT

size: NA
J: TRBJ2-5
D: TRBD2
V: TRBV19
CDR3: CASRGLAGAPIQYF
DNA: TGTGCCAGTAGAGGTTTAGCGGGGGCCCCGATCCAGTACTTC

size: NA
J: TRBJ2-1
D: TRBD2
V: TRBV19
CDR3: CASSSRLAGRRLEQFF
DNA: TGTGCCAGTAGTTCAAGACTAGCGGGGCGACGACTGGAGCAGTTCTTC

size: NA
J: TRBJ2-1
D: NA
V: TRBV6-6
CDR3: CASSYGPNNEQFF
DNA: TGTGCCAGCAGTTACGGGCCGAACAATGAGCAGTTCTTC

size: NA
J: TRBJ2-7
D: NA
V: TRBV30
CDR3: CAWSVQSVRNYEQYF
DNA: TGTGCCTGGAGTGTACAGTCAGTTCGGAACTACGAGCAGTACTTC

size: NA
J: TRBJ2-3
D: TRBD1
V: TRBV27
CDR3: CASSPPRTGGTDTQYF
DNA: TGTGCCAGCAGCCCACCCCGGACAGGGGGCACAGATACGCAGTATTTT

size: NA
J: TRBJ1-2
D: NA
V: TRBV2
CDR3: CASSEPGDRANYGYTF
DNA: TGTGCCAGCAGTGAACCCGGAGACCGAGCTAACTATGGCTACACCTTC